This TCR beta chain is drawn from a study of cytomegalovirus exposure and HLA in healthy donors listed by TCRdb under 2017. Background on the whole study: According to a later analysis, one platform produced both the roughly 120 validation repertoires and the roughly 660 repertoires of the first cohort. The aim of the study was to test whether cataloging public T cell receptors could identify signatures of past pathogen exposure. In addition to the first cohort of approximately 650 subjects, a separate validation cohort of under 150 different subjects was used. High-throughput TCR immunosequencing, statistical association of individual TCRs with disease status, and machine learning were combined to predict cytomegalovirus infection status. Study-wide findings and limitations: The study listed 150 to 200 TCR beta chains as associated with cytomegalovirus. A later analysis had no HLA typing for the validation cohort, so co-occurrence there was scored across all 120 repertoires. Of the cluster scores, roughly 95% were above 0 in a later analysis, which found that TCRs clustered in the first cohort also tended to co-occur in the 90 to 150 validation repertoires. The authors suggested that the approach could potentially be generalized to other disease states and immunological phenotypes. The classifier was reported to diagnose cytomegalovirus status with high specificity and sensitivity in both the original cohort and the validation cohort. While some public TCRs were present in many individuals, most TCR sequences turned up only very rarely across donors. Three of the identified cytomegalovirus-associated TCR beta chains were confirmed in vitro to be specific for cytomegalovirus antigens.

The method behind the library was the immunoSEQ multiplex PCR assay. As for how the authors treated the data: A statistical classification framework was built to diagnose cytomegalovirus status from the catalog of TCR beta chain sequences. In its TCRdb copy, this immuneACCESS table keeps in-frame sequences only and misses some clones. Where compared with another copy, unresolved V genes explain less than half of these, and the others have no known cause. Clonal size and the V and J genes are those of that table, whereas D and trimming came from the DNA. Recorded for this sample are around 200,000 clones; about four fifths of them occurred a single time. The ten largest clonotypes hold 2.8% of the sample. From cysteine to phenylalanine, the CDR3 is 15 amino acids long. The read is trimmed to its CDR3 DNA, 45 bases read in frame from base 1. V is cut back by 1 base and J by 2 bases, with 3 bases in the junction unmatched. CDR1 MGHRA and CDR2 YSYEKL were looked up in the germline V gene.

Donors formed part of the validation cohort, which comprised about 130 subjects and was distinct from the first cohort of fewer than 750 subjects. Of note for this clone: There is no known antigen for this receptor. No much larger clonotype is one base removed from it; base qualities were not supplied.

The receptor chain draws on TRBV4-1 and TRBJ2-5, with 8 bases in between that match TRBD2. This clonotype was sampled from a woman aged 18-29 years in good health and CMV-seropositive. Source material: PBMCs. The sequenced DNA: TGCGCCAGCAGCCAAGTGGCTAGCGGGCAAGAGACCCAGTACTTC. Translated, this gives CASSQVASGQETQYF.